Following are 19 T cell receptor beta chains from one sample sequenced in a study of PD-L1 blockade in urothelial cancer. Profiled with immunoSEQ multiplex PCR; TCRdb holds only in-frame clones, not every one. The table shows more than 65,000 clones, with roughly 87% occurring only once. The material sequenced was PBMCs, taken around atezolizumab (anti-PD-L1) treatment. These receptors originate from a woman in her seventies with urothelial cancer.

The DNA for the CDR3 is TGCGCCAGCAGGTCCGGGACAGCCAACACCGGGGAGCTGTTTTTT. It specifies CASRSGTANTGELFF. The chain uses TRBV10-1 and TRBJ2-2; TRBD1 aligns across 7 bases. The germline gives CDR1 WNHNN, CDR2 SYGVQD (reference sequence). J lost 2 bases, V lost 6 bases, and 6 bases had no gene match. The CDR3 runs to 15 residues.

The rearrangement joins TRBV19 to TRBJ2-5; 8 bases align to TRBD2. The CDR3 runs 19 residues. Germline loops: CDR1 LNHDA, CDR2 SQIVND (reference sequence). The V and J ends lost 2 bases and 5 bases, in that order; junction bases with no gene match: 19. The CDR3 loop is CASSISMGAGGLATETQYF. Here the CDR3 DNA reads TGTGCCAGTAGTATAAGTATGGGGGCGGGAGGCTTAGCCACGGAGACCCAGTACTTC.

The rearrangement uses TRBV2 and TRBJ1-5; 11 bases match TRBD1. Per the germline V gene, CDR1 is SNHLY and CDR2 is FYNNEI. J lost 2 bases, V lost 8 bases, and 8 bases had no gene match. There are 16 residues in the CDR3. The CDR3 sequence: CASEGQGGRGNQPQHF. The CDR3 DNA is TGTGCCAGCGAGGGACAGGGGGGCCGGGGCAATCAGCCCCAGCATTTT.

This clone was detected once. The chain combines TRBV2 with TRBJ2-1; 9 nucleotides align to TRBD1. V gave up 6 bases and J gave up 5 bases; unmatched junction bases: 2. This CDR3 region has 13 residues. CDR1 is SNHLY and CDR2 is FYNNEI in the germline V gene. CDR3: CASRQGANNEQFF. The CDR3 DNA reads TGTGCCAGCAGACAGGGGGCGAACAATGAGCAGTTCTTC.

The J gene is TRBJ1-1, the V gene TRBV19; TRBD1 matches 7 bases. Germline CDR1 is LNHDA and CDR2 is SQIVND (reference sequence). V shed 7 bases, J shed 4 bases, and the junction held 9 bases outside the gene matches. CDR3 length: 14 residues. CDR3 residues: CASTSGGGSTEAFF. The DNA for the CDR3 is TGTGCCAGTACCTCAGGGGGAGGAAGCACTGAAGCTTTCTTT.

The chain has TRBV5-1 and TRBJ2-3; TRBD1 matches 10 bases. The germline gives CDR1 SGHRS, CDR2 YFSETQ. V was clipped by 2 bases and J by 2 bases; unmatched bases: 8. The CDR3 covers 17 residues. As DNA, the CDR3 is TGCGCCAGCAGCTTCAGGGACAGGGGCTTGATCACAGATACGCAGTATTTT. Its translation: CASSFRDRGLITDTQYF.

V is TRBV6-5 and J is TRBJ1-4; no clear D gene. This CDR3 comprises 16 residues. Trimming pared 0 bases from V and 3 bases from J, leaving 11 bases between. The germline CDR1 and CDR2 sequences are MNHEY and SVGAGI. CDR3 sequence reads: CASSYSRRHSNEKLFF. The DNA of the CDR3 is TGTGCCAGCAGTTACTCGCGCAGGCACTCTAATGAAAAACTGTTTTTT.

The chain has TRBV9 and TRBJ1-1; 8 bases line up with TRBD1. CDR3 length equals 14 residues. From germline, CDR1 is SGDLS and CDR2 YYNGEE. Trimming took 3 bases from V and 8 from J; bases not matched to a gene: 9. The DNA of the CDR3 is TGTGCCAGCAGCGCGGAAGCCAGGACAGGGGAAGCTTTCTTT. Translated: CASSAEARTGEAFF.

In its sample, this clone was seen a few times. The chain links TRBV4-1 to TRBJ2-1; the D is unclear. The CDR3 loop spans 12 amino acids. V gave up 4 bases and J gave up 4 bases, with 5 bases separating them. CDR1 MGHRA and CDR2 YSYEKL come from the germline V gene. As DNA, the CDR3 is TGCGCCAGCAGCCGCGATTACAATGAGCAGTTCTTC. It yields the protein CASSRDYNEQFF.

V usage is TRBV30 and J usage is TRBJ2-1, with 9 bases lining up with TRBD2. Germline V gene data show CDR1 as GTSNPN and CDR2 as SVGIG (reference sequence). The CDR3 runs 15 residues. After removal of 3 bases from V and 0 bases from J, the junction contained 3 bases not matched to a gene. The chain's CDR3 is CAWRTSGSSYNEQFF. The CDR3 region has the DNA TGTGCCTGGAGGACTAGCGGTAGCTCCTACAATGAGCAGTTCTTC.

The rearrangement uses TRBV9 and TRBJ2-3, with 8 bases lining up with TRBD2. This CDR3 has 15 amino acids. Per germline, CDR1 SGDLS and CDR2 YYNGEE. V dropped 0 bases and J dropped 1; count of bases not matched to a gene: 1. As DNA, the CDR3 is TGTGCCAGCAGCGTAGACGGGGGGGGCACAGATACGCAGTATTTT. Its protein product is CASSVDGGGTDTQYF.

The chain uses TRBV6-5 and TRBJ1-2, with no clear D. This CDR3 comprises 11 residues. Looked up from germline, CDR1 is MNHEY and CDR2 is SVGAGI. Trimming removed 10 bases at V and 5 bases at J, with 11 bases between. The CDR3 protein is CATEGFYGYTF. The CDR3 DNA follows: TGTGCCACCGAGGGTTTTTATGGCTACACCTTC.

The CDR3 bases are TGCAGCGGATCACTAGCGGGAGGGGCCTACGAGCAGTACTTC. Protein product: CSGSLAGGAYEQYF. V and J are TRBV29-1 and TRBJ2-7; 13 nucleotides match TRBD2. Germline V CDR1 and CDR2: SQVTM, ANQGSEA. This CDR3 is built from 14 residues. With V trimmed by 7 bases and J by 2 bases, 5 bases remained unmatched.

A word on this clone: One base away lies a much larger clone, so this may be a sequencing read error. The sample contains more than one DNA sequence encoding this CDR3. The genes are TRBV5-4 and TRBJ2-3; D not resolved. Trimming removed 4 bases from V and 0 bases from J, with 3 bases in between. The germline V gene encodes CDR1 SGHNT and CDR2 YYREEE (reference sequence). The CDR3 loop spans 12 amino acids. The CDR3 sequence: CASSLSTDTQYF. CDR3 DNA: TGTGCCAGCAGCCTAAGCACAGATACGCAGTATTTT. Full variable domain (missing parts from reference TRBV5-4 and TRBJ2-3): ETGVTQSPTHLIKTRGQQVTLRCSSQSGHNTVSWYQQALGQGPQFIFQYYREEENGRGNFPPRFSGLQFPNYSSELNVNALELDDSALYLCASSLSTDTQYFGPGTRLTVL.

V gene TRBV10-3 combines with J gene TRBJ2-3, with a tentative D call TRBD1 (6 bases). CDR1 and CDR2 (germline): ENHRY, SYGVKD. CDR3 size: 16 residues. Trimming left V 5 bases short and J 2 bases short, with 17 bases between. DNA for the CDR3: TGTGCCATCAGTCCGCTCGGTGGGGGCTACACAGATACGCAGTATTTT. Its translation: CAISPLGGGYTDTQYF.

The rearrangement joins TRBV5-1 to TRBJ1-2, with 8 nucleotides matching TRBD1. CDR1 SGHRS and CDR2 YFSETQ come from the germline V gene. The CDR3 runs to 16 residues. The ends lost 1 base at V and 0 bases at J; junction bases unmatched: 5. CDR3 sequence reads: CASSLRDRGPNYGYTF. The CDR3 nucleotides read TGCGCCAGCAGCTTGCGCGACAGGGGCCCTAACTATGGCTACACCTTC.

V is TRBV29-1 and J is TRBJ2-3; 7 nucleotides agree with TRBD1. The CDR3 contains 18 residues. Germline CDR1 reads SQVTM; CDR2 reads ANQGSEA. After removal of 5 bases from V and 2 bases from J, the junction contained 19 bases not matched to a gene. CDR3 coding DNA: TGCAGCGTTCGTCTATGGACGGGACAGACACTTCCCACAGATACGCAGTATTTT. Its protein product is CSVRLWTGQTLPTDTQYF.

CDR3 nucleotide sequence: TGTGCCAGCACGCGACTAGCGGGAGAGGGCGGGGAGCTGTTTTTT. It encodes CASTRLAGEGGELFF. V gene TRBV28 combines with J gene TRBJ2-2, with 12 nucleotides matching TRBD2. Germline CDR1 is MDHEN and CDR2 is SYDVKM. The CDR3 spans 15 residues. Trimming cost V 7 bases and J 7 bases; bases outside gene matches: 7.

This chain joins TRBV11-1 and TRBJ1-1, with 7 bases that match TRBD1. Germline V gene data show CDR1 as SGHAT and CDR2 as FQDESV (reference sequence). The CDR3 loop spans 16 amino acids. The V segment lost 0 bases and the J segment 0 bases; nucleotides outside the gene matches: 4. The CDR3 DNA reads TGTGCCAGCAGCTTAGCCCGACAGGGTATGAACACTGAAGCTTTCTTT. It translates to CASSLARQGMNTEAFF.